This T cell receptor beta chain was recovered during a study of Graves' ophthalmopathy and Graves' hyperthyroidism. This clonotype showed up many times. CDR3 regions of TCR beta were amplified from RNA transcripts. HTBI primers served in a first-round RT-PCR, which a second-round multiplex PCR followed. One entry per CDR3 protein, called by TCRdb with MiXCR from the multiplex PCR reads. The data hold about 400,000 distinct CDR3 sequences, with 15% observed a single time. The J segment lost 3 bases and the V segment lost 5 bases, leaving 9 bases of the junction unmatched. The CDR3 sequence is 15 residues long. The authors used Ficoll-Paque density gradient centrifugation to separate PBMCs. The input was about 10 ml of fresh peripheral blood.

J is TRBJ1-1 and V is TRBV12-3 or TRBV12-4, with 7 bases fitting TRBD1. The sequence derives from a woman aged 18-30 years with stable Graves' hyperthyroidism. Sequencing was performed on peripheral blood. The chain's CDR3 is CASSIQGEAYTEAFF. CDR3 bases: TGTGCCAGCAGTATCCAGGGGGAGGCTTACACTGAAGCTTTCTTT.